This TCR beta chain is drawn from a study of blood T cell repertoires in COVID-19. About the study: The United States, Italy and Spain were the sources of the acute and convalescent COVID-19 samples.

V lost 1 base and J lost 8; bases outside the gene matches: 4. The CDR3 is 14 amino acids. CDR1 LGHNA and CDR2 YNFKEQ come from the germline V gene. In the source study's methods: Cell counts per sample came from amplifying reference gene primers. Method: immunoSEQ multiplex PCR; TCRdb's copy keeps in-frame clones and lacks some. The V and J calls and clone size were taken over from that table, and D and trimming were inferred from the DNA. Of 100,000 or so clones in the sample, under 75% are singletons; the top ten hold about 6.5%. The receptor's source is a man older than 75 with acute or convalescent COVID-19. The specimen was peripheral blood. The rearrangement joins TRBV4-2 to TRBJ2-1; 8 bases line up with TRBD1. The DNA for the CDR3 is TGTGCCAGCAGCCAAGCACAGGGGGATTATGAGCAGTTCTTC. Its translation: CASSQAQGDYEQFF.